The rows below give T cell receptor beta chains drawn from one sample of a study of cytomegalovirus exposure and HLA in healthy donors. Method: immunoSEQ multiplex PCR; TCRdb's copy keeps in-frame clones and lacks some. This sample has roughly 160,000 clones, with around 80% found just once. Sequenced sample: PBMCs. The receptors here all came from a woman aged 45-65 years in good health and CMV-seropositive. CDR3s include the opening cysteine and the closing phenylalanine or tryptophan. A D gene is named only where the DNA matches it firmly. Not every row has a clone size; where given, it reads once, few, many or a size class.

v_gene	len	d_gene	abundance	j_gene	CDR3nt	CDR3aa
TRBV4-3	15	TRBD2	NA	TRBJ2-7	TGCGCCAGCAGCGCCTGGCGGGGGGCTTTGAACGAGCAGTACTTC	CASSAWRGALNEQYF
TRBV19	16	TRBD1	few	TRBJ2-2	TGTGCCAGTAACCCGGGACAGGGGAGAAACACCGGGGAGCTGTTTTTT	CASNPGQGRNTGELFF
TRBV5-6	13	NA	NA	TRBJ1-1	TGTGCCAGCAGCTTGGGCAGGGTTCTTGAAGCTTTCTTT	CASSLGRVLEAFF
TRBV30	14	NA	NA	TRBJ2-7	TGTGCCTGGAGTAGTGGGAGCGTCCGCTACGAGCAGTACTTC	CAWSSGSVRYEQYF
TRBV5-1	15	TRBD2	NA	TRBJ2-1	TGCGCCAGCAGCCGCGTTGAAGGGGAGGGCAATGAGCAGTTCTTC	CASSRVEGEGNEQFF
TRBV10-1	17	TRBD1	NA	TRBJ1-2	TGCGCCAGCAGTGAGACGCCGGGACAGGGAGTGAACTATGGCTACACCTTC	CASSETPGQGVNYGYTF
TRBV6-1	14	TRBD2	NA	TRBJ2-3	TGTGCCGGCACACAAACCCTAGCGGGAGATACGCAGTATTTT	CAGTQTLAGDTQYF
TRBV7-9	17	TRBD2	few	TRBJ2-5	TGTGCCAGCAGCTCGGGACTAGCGGGAGGAGGGAGGGAGACCCAGTACTTC	CASSSGLAGGGRETQYF
TRBV7-8	15	NA	once	TRBJ2-2	TGTGCCAGCAGCTTACAGGGGGGTTGGGCCGGGGAGCTGTTTTTT	CASSLQGGWAGELFF
TRBV2	17	TRBD1	NA	TRBJ1-4	TGTGCCAGCAGTGACGGACAGGCTGGGGCCACTAATGAAAAACTGTTTTTT	CASSDGQAGATNEKLFF
TRBV5-4	14	NA	NA	TRBJ1-2	TGTGCCAGCAGCTGGGTAGGGGGTGGGTATGGCTACACCTTC	CASSWVGGGYGYTF
TRBV5-4	14	NA	NA	TRBJ1-3	TGTGCCAGCAGCTCCAGGACTTCTGGAAACACCATATATTTT	CASSSRTSGNTIYF
TRBV20-1	11	NA	NA	TRBJ2-5	TGCAGTGCTAAAGTGGCGGGGACCCAGTACTTC	CSAKVAGTQYF
TRBV9	18	TRBD2	NA	TRBJ2-5	TGTGCCAGCAGCGTAGGTGGGGGGAGCGGGAGTCTTAAAGAGACCCAGTACTTC	CASSVGGGSGSLKETQYF
TRBV7-9	13	NA	NA	TRBJ1-3	TGTGCCAGCAGCTTAACGGTCGGAAACACCATATATTTT	CASSLTVGNTIYF
TRBV6-5	16	TRBD1	NA	TRBJ1-1	TGTGCCAGCAGTTCCTCGGACAGGGGGCTTTTCACTGAAGCTTTCTTT	CASSSSDRGLFTEAFF
TRBV19	13	NA	NA	TRBJ1-2	TGTGCCAGTAGACAGCAGGGCTCATATGGCTACACCTTC	CASRQQGSYGYTF
TRBV9	15	NA	NA	TRBJ2-7	TGTGCCAGCAGCGATAGACAGGACAGCTCCTACGAGCAGTACTTC	CASSDRQDSSYEQYF
TRBV6-4	17	TRBD1	NA	TRBJ1-2	TGTGCCAGCAGTTCGACCTTTACGGGACAGGGGAACTATGGCTACACCTTC	CASSSTFTGQGNYGYTF
TRBV9	15	TRBD2	NA	TRBJ2-1	TGTGCCAGCAGCGTACGTCTAGCGGTCCCTAATGAGCAGTTCTTC	CASSVRLAVPNEQFF
TRBV6-5	16	NA	NA	TRBJ1-4	TGTGCCAGCAGTTACTCCTCGCGGGGGCCGGGTGGACAACTGTTTTTT	CASSYSSRGPGGQLFF
TRBV28	14	TRBD1	few	TRBJ1-2	TGTGCCAGCAGTTTCCCGGACAGGGCCTATGGCTACACCTTC	CASSFPDRAYGYTF
TRBV11-1	15	TRBD2	NA	TRBJ2-2	TGTGCCAGCAGCGGGCTAGCGGGAGATACCGGGGAGCTGTTTTTT	CASSGLAGDTGELFF
TRBV7-9	12	NA	NA	TRBJ2-1	TGTGCCAGCAGCCGGACAGATAATGAGCAGTTCTTC	CASSRTDNEQFF
TRBV6-1	13	NA	once	TRBJ2-7	TGTGCCAGCAGAACTAGCCCTCGGTTGGAGCAGTACTTC	CASRTSPRLEQYF
TRBV7-2	18	NA	NA	TRBJ1-6	TGTGCCAGCAGCTTAGGAGGGCATACCAGCTCCTATAATTCACCCCTCCACTTT	CASSLGGHTSSYNSPLHF
TRBV10-2	13	NA	NA	TRBJ2-5	TGCGCCAGCAGCCGGGGAGATGAAGAGACCCAGTACTTC	CASSRGDEETQYF
TRBV29-1	14	NA	NA	TRBJ2-1	TGCAGCGGACAATACGATAGGGGTTACAATGAGCAGTTCTTC	CSGQYDRGYNEQFF
TRBV18	17	NA	NA	TRBJ1-3	TGTGCCAGCTCACCGAGTGTTGGGGAGAAAAGTGGAAACACCATATATTTT	CASSPSVGEKSGNTIYF
TRBV5-6	15	NA	NA	TRBJ1-5	TGTGCCAGCAGCTTGTCAAACCCAGGGGTTCAGCCCCAGCATTTT	CASSLSNPGVQPQHF
TRBV7-9	18	TRBD1	NA	TRBJ2-1	TGTTCCAGCAGCAACCCCCGGGACAGGGGCCAAACTTACAATGAGCAGTTCTTC	CSSSNPRDRGQTYNEQFF
TRBV2	16	NA	few	TRBJ2-1	TGTGCCAGCAGAGACCCCGGGGCGGCGGGGTACAATGAGCAGTTCTTC	CASRDPGAAGYNEQFF
TRBV7-8	16	TRBD2	NA	TRBJ2-7	TGTGCCAGCAGCTTAGGTGACCTAGCGGGAGTCTACGAGCAGTACTTC	CASSLGDLAGVYEQYF
TRBV28	18	TRBD2	NA	TRBJ2-7	TGTGCCAGCAAAACTCCGGGACTAGCGGGGGGGAACTCCTACGAGCAGTACTTC	CASKTPGLAGGNSYEQYF
TRBV11-2	17	TRBD2	NA	TRBJ2-5	TGTGCCAGCAGCTCCGTCGAGAGGGCGGGGGGGCAGCGGACCCAGTACTTC	CASSSVERAGGQRTQYF
TRBV19	15	TRBD1	NA	TRBJ1-6	TGTGCCAGTAGTATTCCCTCGGGACAGTATTCACCCCTCCACTTT	CASSIPSGQYSPLHF
TRBV2	15	TRBD2	NA	TRBJ2-7	TGTGCCAGCAGGCTAGCGGGAGTTGATGTTGTCGAGCAGTACTTC	CASRLAGVDVVEQYF
TRBV7-9	15	NA	NA	TRBJ1-1	TGTGCCAGCAGCCTAACCCGCGCGAAGAACACTGAAGCTTTCTTT	CASSLTRAKNTEAFF
TRBV20-1	11	NA	NA	TRBJ1-1	TGCAGTGCCGGGAGGGACACTGAAGCTTTCTTT	CSAGRDTEAFF
TRBV6-5	14	NA	NA	TRBJ2-7	TGTGCCAGCAGTCCCGGGGAGACATTATACGAGCAGTACTTC	CASSPGETLYEQYF
TRBV5-1	15	NA	NA	TRBJ1-4	TGCGCCAGCAGCCCCCTAGCGGGTCGCAATGAAAAACTGTTTTTT	CASSPLAGRNEKLFF
TRBV7-8	13	NA	NA	TRBJ2-2	TGTGCCAGCAGCTCACAGTACACCGGGGAGCTGTTTTTT	CASSSQYTGELFF
TRBV7-2	13	TRBD1	few	TRBJ1-2	TGTGCCAGCAGCTCAGGGACAGTCTATGGCTACACCTTC	CASSSGTVYGYTF
TRBV28	14	TRBD2	NA	TRBJ2-4	TGTGCCAGCTCTACTAGCGGGAGTGGAAACATTCAGTACTTC	CASSTSGSGNIQYF
TRBV7-9	13	NA	few	TRBJ1-1	TGTGCCAGCAGCCCTCCAGGGGACACTGAAGCTTTCTTT	CASSPPGDTEAFF
TRBV7-3	13	NA	NA	TRBJ1-2	TGTGCCAGCAGCTTTACGGGAGCTAGTGGCTACACCTTC	CASSFTGASGYTF
TRBV7-2	14	NA	NA	TRBJ1-1	TGTGCCAGCAGCTACTCGGGGGTTAAGACTGAAGCTTTCTTT	CASSYSGVKTEAFF
TRBV7-8	14	TRBD2	NA	TRBJ2-7	TGTGCCAGCAGCATCCGGGGAGGGCCGTACGAGCAGTACTTC	CASSIRGGPYEQYF
TRBV18	14	NA	NA	TRBJ2-2	TGTGCCAGCTCGAAGGACAGAGGTGAACGGGAGCTGTTTTTT	CASSKDRGERELFF
TRBV28	18	NA	NA	TRBJ2-1	TGTGCCAGCAGTTCCAGTTACGGCAGGGACGGAGGGTACAATGAGCAGTTCTTC	CASSSSYGRDGGYNEQFF